The 2 T cell receptor beta chains in this list originate from one sample, sequenced in a study of neurological immune-mediated disorders. TCRdb passed the 5' RACE reads through MiXCR, listing each CDR3 protein once. Of around 80,000 distinct CDR3 sequences in the sample, 10% were seen once. Material for sequencing was PBMCs. The receptor source for this set is a middle-aged man in good health.

This clonotype was found a few times. The chain couples TRBV10-1 to TRBJ2-5; TRBD2 is a possible D gene (6 bases). The CDR3 is 14 amino acids. Germline CDR1 WNHNN, CDR2 SYGVQD (reference sequence). As DNA, the CDR3 is TGCGCGCCAGCCGCCTTGGGACTGTTAGAGACCCAGTACTTC. Translating gives CAPAALGLLETQYF.

This clonotype was seen a few times. The rearrangement joins TRBV29-1 to TRBJ2-1; 12 bases match TRBD2. Germline V gene sequence: CDR1 SQVTM, CDR2 ANQGSEA. Trimming at V came to 8 bases and at J to 7 bases, leaving 9 bases not matched to a gene. This CDR3 comprises 14 residues. CDR3 protein: CSSEVLAGGNEQFF. CDR3 in DNA: TGCAGCTCCGAGGTACTAGCGGGAGGAAATGAGCAGTTCTTC.